The present TCR beta chain was sequenced within a study of CD8 T cells in ankylosing spondylitis. Generation of TCR beta libraries employed quantitative 5'-RACE incorporating molecular barcodes. MiXCR was run by TCRdb on the 5' RACE reads, yielding one entry per CDR3 protein. The table shows about 89,000 distinct CDR3 sequences, with around 25% occurring only once. The CDR3 spans 13 residues. Trimming removed 6 bases from V and 5 bases from J, with 16 bases in between. Germline values: CDR1 DFQATT, CDR2 SNEGSKA (reference sequence). This sequence joins TRBV20-1 and TRBJ1-1, with D possibly matching TRBD1 (6 bases). The origin of this receptor is a male donor with ankylosing spondylitis or in good health (not recorded which). Source material: blood, either unsorted or a sorted T cell fraction (not recorded which). CDR3 sequence: CSAPTGIGTEAFF. The CDR3 DNA sequence: TGCAGTGCCCCCACAGGGATTGGGACTGAAGCTTTCTTT.